A single TCR beta chain is shown here with its context. Its antigen is still unknown. Within one base of it there is no much larger clone, and no base qualities were kept. Each collaborating institution followed its own protocols to collect whole blood in K2EDTA tubes. For TCRbeta analysis, collaborator samples were shipped as frozen whole blood, as isolated PBMCs, or as DNA extracted from either sample type. TCRbeta CDR3 regions were amplified from genomic DNA using the immunoSEQ Assay, a bias-controlled multiplex PCR. The authors' analysis ran thus. Within the assay, amplification of reference gene primers was used to estimate how many nucleated cells each sample contained. Sequence reads were collapsed and filtered to measure the absolute abundance of every unique TCRbeta CDR3 rearrangement. Productive Simpson clonality was computed per sample as the square root of Simpson's diversity index over productive rearrangements. The table was pulled from immuneACCESS by TCRdb, which kept in-frame rearrangements only. Such tables lose some clones; where checked, under half of the loss comes from unresolved V genes, and the rest has no known cause. For V, J and clone size, that table is used; D and trimming come from the DNA. This sample gives some 120,000 clones in total; approximately 85% of them show up just once. The top ten hold about 12% of the sample.

V is pared back by 6 bases and J by 2 bases, with 14 bases lying between the germline termini. CDR1 and CDR2 are read off the germline V gene as SGHRS and YFSETQ. The CDR3 runs 14 residues from the cysteine to the phenylalanine. The entry retains the CDR3 DNA only, 42 bases that are in frame from base 1. This sample stems from a study of blood T cell repertoires in COVID-19 (dated by TCRdb to the early 2020s). Regarding the research as a whole: Collaborator samples came from the United States, Italy and Spain and covered acute and convalescent phases of COVID-19. The material from the prospective study consisted of cDNA or gDNA derived from T cells, B-cell-depleted T cells, or PBMCs. Deeply sampled blood TCRbeta repertoires from subjects exposed to, actively infected with, or recovered from COVID-19 were included in the dataset. The repertoires were released in a freely available public database intended as a resource for research on the immune response to SARS-CoV-2. Samples were obtained from the ongoing ImmuneRACE study (first 160 participants) and from some 1,300 subjects provided by 6 global collaborators. Sample metadata almost always included a de-identified subject ID, COVID-19 status, age in years and sex. HLA class I and class II types, where available, came from metadata supplied by the sample provider rather than from assay-based typing.

The research as a whole found: How much clinical and demographic metadata was included differed by source and by participant, and the metadata was provided uncurated.

Sequenced input: peripheral blood. The chain links TRBV5-1 with TRBJ2-5; TRBD1 is possibly the D segment (6 matching bases). This sequence originates from a human donor in a cohort sampled during active COVID-19. The DNA sequence follows: TGCGCCAGCACTTCAGGACAGCTTCAAGAGACCCAGTACTTC. This is translated as CASTSGQLQETQYF.